The clone carrying this T cell receptor beta chain was seen more than once but under ten times. The data belong to a study of T-cell reconstitution after alpha-beta-depleted transplantation in children. CDR1 is SGHTA, CDR2 FQGNSA, per germline. V shed 7 bases and J 4 bases; nucleotides not matched to a gene: 5. This CDR3 comprises 13 residues. TCRbeta library preparation incorporated unique molecular identifiers. TCRdb re-derived calls from the PCR reads in MiXCR, one entry per CDR3 protein. Of 170,000 or so distinct CDR3 sequences in the sample, over 5.5% were seen once. The rearrangement uses TRBV7-2 and TRBJ2-3, with 7 bases fitting TRBD2. The receptor's source is a human donor who donated a stem cell graft to a child with Wiskott-Aldrich syndrome. The material sequenced was PBMCs from the stem cell graft donor, taken from the stem cell graft. As DNA, the CDR3 is TGTGCCAGCACCGGGAGGCCCTCAGATACGCAGTATTTT. Translated, it gives CASTGRPSDTQYF. The full variable domain, with the rest looked up from reference TRBV7-2 and TRBJ2-3, is GAGVSQSPSNKVTEKGKDVELRCDPISGHTALYWYRQSLGQGLEFLIYFQGNSAPDKSGLPSDRFSAERTGGSVSTLTIQRTQQEDSAVYLCASTGRPSDTQYFGPGTRLTVL.